A single sample gave rise to the 6 T cell receptor beta chains below, sequenced in a study of T-cell reconstitution after alpha-beta-depleted transplantation in children. TCRbeta library preparation incorporated unique molecular identifiers. TCRdb reprocessed the PCR reads with MiXCR, giving one entry per CDR3 protein. The table lists more than 200,000 distinct CDR3 sequences, about 25% of them singletons, with about 2.6% in the top ten. The sample in question was PBMCs, obtained before TCRalphabeta/CD19-depleted stem cell transplant. Receptors were obtained from a girl aged 2 to 10 with Fanconi anemia, due to receive a stem cell transplant.

This clonotype was detected only a few times. The V and J genes are TRBV20-1 and TRBJ2-3; D remains ambiguous. Looked up from germline, CDR1 is DFQATT and CDR2 is SNEGSKA (reference sequence). The CDR3 runs 14 residues. Trimming shortened V by 2 bases and J by 5 bases, and 14 bases separated the two germline ends. CDR3 residues: CSARKARVGDTQYF. CDR3 bases: TGCAGTGCTAGAAAGGCCCGGGTGGGAGATACGCAGTATTTT.

V gene TRBV11-2 combines with J gene TRBJ2-1, with 10 bases that match TRBD2. This CDR3 comprises 18 residues. Germline lookup yields CDR1 SGHAT and CDR2 FQNNGV. The ends lost 8 bases at V and 4 bases at J; junction bases unmatched: 17. CDR3 DNA: TGTGCCAGCCATGGGGAAATGGATAGCGGGAGGTTTTACAATGAGCAGTTCTTC. Its translation is CASHGEMDSGRFYNEQFF.

This clonotype was observed many times. The chain recombines TRBV29-1 with TRBJ1-1; D call uncertain. This CDR3 has 12 amino acids. Germline CDR1 SQVTM, CDR2 ANQGSEA. V was pared by 4 bases and J by 0 bases, with 6 bases between. The CDR3: CSVGAVNTEAFF. DNA for the CDR3: TGCAGCGTTGGTGCAGTGAACACTGAAGCTTTCTTT.

Many counts were recorded for this clonotype. The rearrangement uses TRBV7-2 and TRBJ2-3; the D gene is possibly TRBD2 (5 bases). The CDR3 has 16 amino acids. V lost 2 bases, J lost 3 bases, and 15 bases lay in between. CDR1 SGHTA and CDR2 FQGNSA come from the germline V gene. The CDR3 here is CASSLTRERRTDTQYF. The CDR3 DNA is TGTGCCAGCAGCTTAACGAGGGAGAGGCGAACAGATACGCAGTATTTT. Drawing the rest from reference TRBV7-2 and TRBJ2-3, the complete variable domain is GAGVSQSPSNKVTEKGKDVELRCDPISGHTALYWYRQSLGQGLEFLIYFQGNSAPDKSGLPSDRFSAERTGGSVSTLTIQRTQQEDSAVYLCASSLTRERRTDTQYFGPGTRLTVL.

This clonotype was counted at least ten times. The CDR3 spells CSVESGRSGEQYF. The CDR3 DNA reads TGCAGCGTTGAATCGGGCAGGTCGGGCGAGCAGTACTTC. J is TRBJ2-7 and V is TRBV29-1; no reliable D call. This CDR3 contains 13 residues. CDR1 and CDR2 (germline): SQVTM, ANQGSEA. Trimming cost V 2 bases and J 6 bases, with 14 bases left between them.

This clonotype was counted many times. The chain couples TRBV29-1 to TRBJ2-3; D remains ambiguous. CDR1 SQVTM and CDR2 ANQGSEA come from the germline V gene. V lost 6 bases and J lost 2, with 6 bases in between. The CDR3 length is 11 residues. Here the CDR3 reads CSVRPTDTQYF. In nucleotides, the CDR3 is TGCAGCGTACGCCCCACAGATACGCAGTATTTT.